This TCR beta chain was retrieved from a study of CD8+CD57+ T cells in acquired aplastic anemia (dated by TCRdb to 2016 to 2019). With respect to the entire study: On average, sorted CD4+ and CD8+ cells yielded approximately 3 ug of extracted DNA, with a range of about 0.17 to 27.4 ug. A CD8+CD57+ expansion meant a frequency higher than the mean frequency seen in healthy subjects. The paper as a whole reports these results and caveats: Patients and healthy controls showed no significant difference in CD8+ Simpson's diversity (P=0.060). Around 27 CD8+ CDR3 sequences were shared between patients and controls but appeared highly expressed in patients and within their immunodominant clones.

The germline ends are 10 bases apart after V is trimmed by 6 bases and J by 4 bases. CDR1 and CDR2 are read off the germline V gene (reference sequence) as DFQATT and SNEGSKA. From its cysteine to its phenylalanine, the CDR3 spans 12 amino acids. CDR3 DNA is the only sequence kept; it has 36 bases, read in frame from the first base. In the case of this clonotype: The antigen it binds to is not known. Base-call qualities are not available, and no considerably larger clone is one nucleotide away.

Genomic DNA was used as template for profiling of TCR beta VDJ combinations and CDR3 sequences. An Illumina HiSeq 2000 was the platform used for TCR repertoire sequencing. In the source study's methods: TRBV/TRBJ rearrangement plots, CDR3 size and DJ length profiles, and Simpson's diversity index were used to evaluate the repertoires. The most abundant DNA sequence in the deep sequencing data was taken as the immunodominant clone. CDR3 amino acid sequences were screened for sharing across subjects and were compared with published repertoires and the VDJdb database. The public reads were reanalyzed by TCRdb: fastp trimming at Q25, MiXCR alignment, in-frame beta chains only. Every CDR3 protein is listed once, alongside the most common genes and DNA of its rows. These V and J calls rely on TCRdb rather than the paper's analysis. In this sample the table shows fewer than 200,000 distinct CDR3 sequences, 71% of which occur a single time. More than 35% of the sample is taken by the ten largest.

Patients chosen for sequencing had shown expansion of CD8+CD57+ cells by flow cytometry. All patients had severe acquired aplastic anemia diagnosed by International Study of Aplastic Anemia and Agranulocytosis and Camitta criteria. Patients had received no therapy at the time of blood sampling. In this study, sorted CD4+ and CD8+ T cells from the blood of healthy subjects and of severe aplastic anemia patients had their TCR repertoires deep-sequenced. Patients were enrolled under clinicaltrials.gov protocols 00001620, 01623167, 00001397, 00071045, 00081523 and 00961064 in the USA. Ficoll-Paque density gradient centrifugation was used to isolate peripheral blood mononuclear cells. Before DNA extraction, CD4+ and CD8+ T cells were sorted by FACS or by magnetic beads.

Sequencing used sorted CD4+, CD8+, or CD8+CD57+ T cells (not recorded which) from PBMCs. The clonotype originates from a human donor with aplastic anemia. The chain joins TRBV20-1 to TRBJ1-5; the best D guess is TRBD1, with 6 bases matching. The DNA reads TGCAGTGCCAGTAGGGGGAATCAGCCCCAGCATTTT. Its amino acids are CSASRGNQPQHF.